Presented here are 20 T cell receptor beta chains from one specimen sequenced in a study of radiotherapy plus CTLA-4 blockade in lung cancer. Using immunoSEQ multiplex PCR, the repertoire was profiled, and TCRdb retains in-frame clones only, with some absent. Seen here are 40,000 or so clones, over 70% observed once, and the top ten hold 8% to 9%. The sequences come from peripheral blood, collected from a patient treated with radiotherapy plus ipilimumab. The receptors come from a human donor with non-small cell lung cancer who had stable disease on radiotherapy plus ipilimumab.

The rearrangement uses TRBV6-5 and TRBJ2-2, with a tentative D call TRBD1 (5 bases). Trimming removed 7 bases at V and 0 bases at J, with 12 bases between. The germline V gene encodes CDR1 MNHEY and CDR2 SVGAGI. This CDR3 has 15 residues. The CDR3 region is CASTQGFANTGELFF. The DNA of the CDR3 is TGTGCCAGCACTCAGGGATTCGCGAACACCGGGGAGCTGTTTTTT.

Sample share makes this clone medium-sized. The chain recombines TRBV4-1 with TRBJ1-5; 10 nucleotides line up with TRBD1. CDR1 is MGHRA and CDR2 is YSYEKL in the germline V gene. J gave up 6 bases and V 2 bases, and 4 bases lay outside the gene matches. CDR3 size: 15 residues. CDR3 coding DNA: TGCGCCAGCAGCCAAACCAGACAGGGGGCTCAGCCCCAGCATTTT. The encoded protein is CASSQTRQGAQPQHF.

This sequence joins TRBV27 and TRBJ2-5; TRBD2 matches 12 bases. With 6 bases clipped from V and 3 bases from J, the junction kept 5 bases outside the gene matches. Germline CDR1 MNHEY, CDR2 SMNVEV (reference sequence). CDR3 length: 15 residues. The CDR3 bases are TGTGCCAGCAGCCCGCTAGCGGGGGGGAAAGAGACCCAGTACTTC. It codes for CASSPLAGGKETQYF.

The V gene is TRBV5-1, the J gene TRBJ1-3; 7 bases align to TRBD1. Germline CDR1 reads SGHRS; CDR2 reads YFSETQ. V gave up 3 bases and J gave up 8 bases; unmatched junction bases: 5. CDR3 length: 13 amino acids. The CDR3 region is CASSWGTEDTIYF. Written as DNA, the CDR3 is TGCGCCAGCAGCTGGGGGACAGAGGACACCATATATTTT. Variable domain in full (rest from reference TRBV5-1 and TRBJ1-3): KAGVTQTPRYLIKTRGQQVTLSCSPISGHRSVSWYQQTPGQGLQFLFEYFSETQRNKGNFPGRFSGRQFSNSRSEMNVSTLELGDSALYLCASSWGTEDTIYFGEGSWLTVV.

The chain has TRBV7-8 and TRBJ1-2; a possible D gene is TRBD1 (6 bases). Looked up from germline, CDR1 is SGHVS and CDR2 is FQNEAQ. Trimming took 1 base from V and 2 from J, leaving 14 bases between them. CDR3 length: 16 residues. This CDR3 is CASSLVAGDQNYGYTF. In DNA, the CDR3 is TGTGCCAGCAGCTTAGTCGCAGGGGACCAGAACTATGGCTACACCTTC. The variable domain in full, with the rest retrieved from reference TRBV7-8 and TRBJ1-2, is GAGVSQSPRYKVAKRGQDVALRCDPISGHVSLFWYQQALGQGPEFLTYFQNEAQLDKSGLPSDRFFAERPEGSVSTLKIQRTQQEDSAVYLCASSLVAGDQNYGYTFGSGTRLTVV.

The CDR3 loop is CAIRALQGADGYTF. In DNA, the CDR3 is TGTGCCATCAGGGCATTACAGGGGGCGGATGGCTACACCTTC. The chain recombines TRBV10-3 with TRBJ1-2; 9 positions match TRBD1. Trimming took 6 bases from V and 6 from J; bases not matched to a gene: 8. Germline values: CDR1 ENHRY, CDR2 SYGVKD. CDR3 length equals 14 residues.

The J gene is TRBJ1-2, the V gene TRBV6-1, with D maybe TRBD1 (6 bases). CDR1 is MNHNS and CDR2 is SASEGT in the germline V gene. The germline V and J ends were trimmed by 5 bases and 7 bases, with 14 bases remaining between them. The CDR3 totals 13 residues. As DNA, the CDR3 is TGTGCCAGCAGTTATGCGGGGGCAGGTGGCTACACCTTC. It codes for CASSYAGAGGYTF.

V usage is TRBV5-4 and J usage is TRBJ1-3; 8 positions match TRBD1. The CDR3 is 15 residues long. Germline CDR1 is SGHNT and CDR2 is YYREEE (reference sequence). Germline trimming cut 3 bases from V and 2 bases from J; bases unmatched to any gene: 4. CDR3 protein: CASSWDRYPGNTIYF. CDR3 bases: TGTGCCAGCAGCTGGGACAGGTACCCTGGAAACACCATATATTTT.

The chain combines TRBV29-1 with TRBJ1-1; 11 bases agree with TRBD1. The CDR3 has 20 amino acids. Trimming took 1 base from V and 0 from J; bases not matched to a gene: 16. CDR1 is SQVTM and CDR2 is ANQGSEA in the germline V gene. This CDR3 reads CSVEVFLRSDRGRLNTEAFF. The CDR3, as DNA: TGCAGCGTTGAAGTATTTCTTCGGTCGGACAGGGGGCGTCTGAACACTGAAGCTTTCTTT.

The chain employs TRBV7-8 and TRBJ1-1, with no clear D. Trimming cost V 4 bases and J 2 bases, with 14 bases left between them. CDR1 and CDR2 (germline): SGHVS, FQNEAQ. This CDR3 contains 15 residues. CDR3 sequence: CASSSTDWGNTEAFF. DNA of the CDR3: TGTGCCAGCAGCTCCACTGATTGGGGTAACACTGAAGCTTTCTTT.

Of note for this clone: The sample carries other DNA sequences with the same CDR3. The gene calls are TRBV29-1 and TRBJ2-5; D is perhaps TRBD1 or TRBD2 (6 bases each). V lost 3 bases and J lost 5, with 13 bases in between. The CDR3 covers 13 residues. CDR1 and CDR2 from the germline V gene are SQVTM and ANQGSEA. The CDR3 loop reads CSVERGVGETQYF. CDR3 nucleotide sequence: TGCAGCGTTGAGAGGGGGGTGGGGGAGACCCAGTACTTC.

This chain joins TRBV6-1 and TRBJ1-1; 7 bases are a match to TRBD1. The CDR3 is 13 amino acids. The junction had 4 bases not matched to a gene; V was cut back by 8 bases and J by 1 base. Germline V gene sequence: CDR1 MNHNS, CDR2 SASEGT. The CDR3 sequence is CASAWTGNTEAFF. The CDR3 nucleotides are TGTGCCAGCGCCTGGACAGGGAACACTGAAGCTTTCTTT.

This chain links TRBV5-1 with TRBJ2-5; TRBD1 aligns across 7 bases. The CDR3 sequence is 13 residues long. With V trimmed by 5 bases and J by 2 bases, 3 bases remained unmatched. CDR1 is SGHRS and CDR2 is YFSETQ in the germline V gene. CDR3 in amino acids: CASSGQVQETQYF. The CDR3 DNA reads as TGCGCCAGCAGTGGACAGGTACAAGAGACCCAGTACTTC.

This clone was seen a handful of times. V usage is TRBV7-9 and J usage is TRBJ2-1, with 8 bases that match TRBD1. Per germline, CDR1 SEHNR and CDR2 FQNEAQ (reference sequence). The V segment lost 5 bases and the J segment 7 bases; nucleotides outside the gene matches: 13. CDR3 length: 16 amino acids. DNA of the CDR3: TGTGCCAGCAGCATCCTCAGGACAGGGTCATTTAATGAGCAGTTCTTC. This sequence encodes CASSILRTGSFNEQFF.

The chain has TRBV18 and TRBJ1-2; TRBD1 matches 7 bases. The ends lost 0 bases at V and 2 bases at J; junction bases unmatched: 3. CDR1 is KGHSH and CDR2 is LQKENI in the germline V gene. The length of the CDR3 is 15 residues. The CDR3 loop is CASSPPTGANYGYTF. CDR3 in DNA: TGTGCCAGCTCACCACCAACAGGGGCCAACTATGGCTACACCTTC.

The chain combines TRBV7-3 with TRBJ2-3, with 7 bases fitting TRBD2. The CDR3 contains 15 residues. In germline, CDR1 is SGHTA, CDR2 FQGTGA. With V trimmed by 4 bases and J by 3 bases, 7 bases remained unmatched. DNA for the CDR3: TGTGCCAGCAGCTCCGGGCGGGGGTCTACAGATACGCAGTATTTT. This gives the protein CASSSGRGSTDTQYF.

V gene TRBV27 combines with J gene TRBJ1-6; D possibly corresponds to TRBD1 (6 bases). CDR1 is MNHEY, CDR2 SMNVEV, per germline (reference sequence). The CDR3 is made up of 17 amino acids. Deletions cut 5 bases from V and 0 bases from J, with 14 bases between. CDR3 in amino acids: CASSGQSLSSYNSPLHF. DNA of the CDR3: TGTGCCAGCAGTGGACAGTCTCTGAGCTCCTATAATTCACCCCTCCACTTT.

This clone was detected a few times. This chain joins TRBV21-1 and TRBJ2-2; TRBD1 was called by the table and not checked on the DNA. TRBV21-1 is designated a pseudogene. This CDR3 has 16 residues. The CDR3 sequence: CASSKSCRTNTGELFF. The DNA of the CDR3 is TGTGCCAGCAGCAAATCATGCAGGACGAACACCGGGGAGCTGTTTTTT.

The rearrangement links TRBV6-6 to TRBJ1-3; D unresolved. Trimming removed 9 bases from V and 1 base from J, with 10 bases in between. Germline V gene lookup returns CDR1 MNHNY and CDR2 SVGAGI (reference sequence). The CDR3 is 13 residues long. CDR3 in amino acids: CASRTGSGNTIYF. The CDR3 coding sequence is TGTGCCAGTCGAACGGGATCTGGAAACACCATATATTTT.

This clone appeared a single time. Here the CDR3 reads CASRGYTEAFF. The CDR3 DNA sequence: TGTGCCAGCAGAGGGTACACTGAAGCTTTCTTT. The rearrangement uses TRBV2 and TRBJ1-1; the D is unclear. This CDR3 has 11 residues. Per the germline V gene, CDR1 is SNHLY and CDR2 is FYNNEI. Between the trimmed V and J ends, which lost 6 bases and 3 bases, there was a span of 5 bases.